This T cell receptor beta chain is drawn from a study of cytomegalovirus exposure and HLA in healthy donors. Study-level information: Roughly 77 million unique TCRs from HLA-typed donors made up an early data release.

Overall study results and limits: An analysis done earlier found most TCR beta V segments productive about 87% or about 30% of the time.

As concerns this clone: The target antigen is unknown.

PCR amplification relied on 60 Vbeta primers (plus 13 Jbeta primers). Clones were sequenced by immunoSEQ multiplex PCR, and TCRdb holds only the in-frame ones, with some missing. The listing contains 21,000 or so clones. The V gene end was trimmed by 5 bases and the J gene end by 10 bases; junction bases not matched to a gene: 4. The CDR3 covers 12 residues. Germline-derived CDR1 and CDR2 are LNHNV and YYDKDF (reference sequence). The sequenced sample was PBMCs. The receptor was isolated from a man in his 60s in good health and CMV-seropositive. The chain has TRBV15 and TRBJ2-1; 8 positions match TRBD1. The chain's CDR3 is CATSLDRGEQFF. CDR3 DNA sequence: TGTGCCACCAGCCTCGACAGGGGCGAGCAGTTCTTC.